A single sample gave rise to the 8 T cell receptor beta chains below, sequenced in a study of molecular identifiers for immune sequencing clone quantification. TCRdb re-analysed the PCR reads in MiXCR, keeping a single row per CDR3 protein. The profile shows around 460,000 distinct CDR3 sequences, roughly 26% of them singletons. Sequencing input: naive CD8+ T cells from blood, with Jurkat cell RNA spiked in. Subset of the sample: FACS-sorted CD8+CD4-CCR7+CD45RA+ naive T cells. All receptors derive from a human donor in good health. Some libraries in this study had Jurkat cell RNA spiked in.

Comments on this clonotype: A much larger clonotype is one base distant, so this may be a read error. V usage is TRBV4-3 and J usage is TRBJ2-7; a weak D match, TRBD1 (5 bases). The CDR3 loop spans 15 amino acids. Germline-derived CDR1 and CDR2 are LGHNA and YSLEER. V lost 0 bases and J lost 6, with 15 bases in between. As DNA, the CDR3 is TGCGCCAGCAGCCAAGATATCCAGGGTAGGGGCGAGCAGTACTTC. It translates to CASSQDIQGRGEQYF.

This clonotype was counted between two and nine times. The chain combines TRBV20-1 with TRBJ1-5; the D is unclear. V was trimmed by 6 bases and J by 4 bases, leaving 10 bases between them. CDR1 and CDR2 from the germline V gene are DFQATT and SNEGSKA (reference sequence). CDR3 size: 12 residues. Written as DNA, the CDR3 is TGCAGTGCGGGCCAGACTAATCAGCCCCAGCATTTT. The encoded protein is CSAGQTNQPQHF.

The chain links TRBV20-1 to TRBJ2-6, with D perhaps given as TRBD1 or TRBD2 (6 bases each). V was clipped by 1 base and J by 2 bases, with 12 bases between them. The CDR3 contains 16 residues. Germline CDR1 is DFQATT and CDR2 is SNEGSKA (reference sequence). CDR3 sequence (DNA): TGCAGTGCTAGAGGTCAGGGGACTCCTGGGGCCAACGTCCTGACTTTC. Its protein product is CSARGQGTPGANVLTF.

The V call is TRBV7-9, the J call TRBJ2-1; 10 nucleotides align to TRBD2. Germline V gene sequence: CDR1 SEHNR, CDR2 FQNEAQ (reference sequence). The CDR3 runs 14 residues. J gave up 8 bases and V 5 bases, and 6 bases lay outside the gene matches. CDR3 protein: CASSVSSGSYEQFF. In DNA, the CDR3 is TGTGCCAGCAGCGTCTCTAGCGGGAGTTATGAGCAGTTCTTC.

This clonotype was seen only a few times. The chain links TRBV7-9 to TRBJ2-7; 8 nucleotides agree with TRBD1. This CDR3 contains 14 residues. Germline V gives CDR1 SEHNR, CDR2 FQNEAQ (reference sequence). Unmatched junction bases numbered 7, after V lost 5 bases and J lost 4 bases. The CDR3 DNA reads TGTGCCAGCAGCAAGCAGGACAGGGTGTACGAGCAGTACTTC. Translation gives CASSKQDRVYEQYF.

This sequence joins TRBV4-3 and TRBJ2-7, with D maybe TRBD2 (7 bases). The germline V gene has CDR1 LGHNA and CDR2 YSLEER. The CDR3 sequence is 18 residues long. V lost 0 bases and J lost 4, with 22 bases in between. The CDR3 loop is CASSQDRPSGGAGYEQYF. CDR3 sequence (DNA): TGCGCCAGCAGCCAAGACCGGCCGTCGGGGGGCGCGGGGTACGAGCAGTACTTC.

This clonotype was observed a few times. The chain employs TRBV6-6 and TRBJ2-5; D is uncertain. The germline V gene has CDR1 MNHNY and CDR2 SVGAGI (reference sequence). The CDR3 length is 15 residues. With 2 bases removed from V and 3 bases from J, the gap between germline ends came to 13 bases. The CDR3 loop reads CASSYLGTSEETQYF. As DNA, the CDR3 is TGTGCCAGCAGTTACCTCGGTACGTCGGAAGAGACCCAGTACTTC.

This clonotype occurred many times. The V gene is TRBV20-1, the J gene TRBJ2-3; unclear D gene. This CDR3 has 15 residues. The V gene's germline CDR1 is DFQATT and CDR2 SNEGSKA (reference sequence). V lost 0 bases to trimming and J lost 2 bases, with 12 bases between them. The CDR3 sequence is CSARDRLIPTDTQYF. In nucleotides, the CDR3 is TGCAGTGCTAGAGATCGTCTAATCCCCACAGATACGCAGTATTTT.